This is a list of T cell receptor beta chains from one sample in a study of healthy donors' naive CD4 and CD8 T cells. From the reads, TCRdb called clonotypes with MiXCR, one entry per CDR3 protein. This table has 200,000 or so distinct CDR3 sequences, over 60% appearing once. The sequenced material came from naive CD4+ and CD8+ T cells sorted from blood, pooled from several donors. Source of these receptors: a pool of human donors in good health; the sample pools cells from several healthy donors. Each CDR3 is given with its conserved first and last residue. D genes are given only for firm matches. Rows give clone size only sometimes, using once, few, many, or a class for an expanded clone.

>TRBJ2-7|TRBV29-1|-|TRBD2
CSVEIGRDEQYF
TGCAGCGTTGAAATCGGGAGGGACGAGCAGTACTTC
>TRBJ2-5|TRBV4-3|-|-
CASSQETTLQETQYF
TGCGCCAGCAGCCAAGAGACCACCCTCCAAGAGACCCAGTACTTC
>TRBJ1-1|TRBV27|-|-
CASSAGKIGTEAFF
TGTGCCAGCAGCGCGGGGAAGATCGGCACTGAAGCTTTCTTT
>TRBJ1-6|TRBV29-1|-|-
CSVQNLGSPLHF
TGCAGCGTGCAAAATCTAGGTTCACCCCTCCACTTT
>TRBJ1-5|TRBV6-2/TRBV6-3|-|-
CASSYDDSHQPQHF
TGTGCCAGCAGTTACGACGACAGCCATCAGCCCCAGCATTTT
>TRBJ2-1|TRBV20-1|once|-
CSASDPGPYNEQFF
TGCAGTGCTAGCGATCCGGGACCTTACAATGAGCAGTTCTTC
>TRBJ2-1|TRBV19|-|TRBD2
CASSLAGVGNEQFF
TGTGCCAGTAGTCTCGCGGGAGTCGGGAATGAGCAGTTCTTC
>TRBJ2-3|TRBV12-3/TRBV12-4|-|TRBD2
CASSLSGRADTQYF
TGTGCCAGCAGTTTAAGCGGGAGGGCGGATACGCAGTATTTT
>TRBJ2-1|TRBV29-1|-|-
CSVDLWSDEQFF
TGCAGCGTTGATTTGTGGTCTGATGAGCAGTTCTTC
>TRBJ2-1|TRBV19|-|-
CASSSLETRHDEQFF
TGTGCCAGTAGTTCCCTCGAGACTAGGCACGATGAGCAGTTCTTC
>TRBJ1-1|TRBV21-1|few|-
CASNQWGQGATEAFF
-
>TRBJ1-1|TRBV11-2|-|TRBD1
CASSFPTSGGMNTEAFF
TGTGCCAGCAGCTTCCCGACGTCAGGGGGTATGAACACTGAAGCTTTCTTT
>TRBJ2-7|TRBV2|-|-
CASSEEGYEQYF
TGTGCCAGCAGTGAAGAAGGATACGAGCAGTACTTC
>TRBJ1-4|TRBV10-3|-|-
CATRGAGEKLFF
TGTGCCACCCGTGGAGCAGGGGAGAAACTGTTTTTT
>TRBJ2-2|TRBV12-3/TRBV12-4|few|TRBD2
CASSFGTSSTGELFF
TGTGCCAGCAGTTTTGGGACTAGCAGCACCGGGGAGCTGTTTTTT
>TRBJ2-5|TRBV20-1|-|-
CSARWNNQETQYF
TGCAGTGCCCGCTGGAACAACCAAGAGACCCAGTACTTC
>TRBJ2-1|TRBV12-3/TRBV12-4|few|-
CASREREYNEQFF
TGTGCCAGCAGGGAAAGGGAATACAATGAGCAGTTCTTC
>TRBJ1-2|TRBV29-1|-|-
CSVVRQDTNYGYTF
TGCAGCGTGGTCCGACAGGATACTAACTATGGCTACACCTTC
>TRBJ1-2|TRBV29-1|-|-
CSVGGGLDYGYTF
TGCAGCGTTGGCGGGGGCTTGGACTATGGCTACACCTTC
>TRBJ2-7|TRBV28|-|-
CASRLTPSYEQYF
TGTGCCAGCAGACTTACTCCGTCCTACGAGCAGTACTTC
>TRBJ2-3|TRBV5-1|-|-
CASSQTGTDTQYF
TGCGCCAGCAGTCAAACAGGGACAGATACGCAGTATTTT
>TRBJ2-3|TRBV6-5|-|-
CASSYSELTDTQYF
TGTGCCAGCAGTTACTCGGAGCTCACAGATACGCAGTATTTT
>TRBJ1-5|TRBV30|-|-
CAWNASNNQPQHF
TGTGCCTGGAATGCATCAAACAATCAGCCCCAGCATTTT
>TRBJ2-5|TRBV29-1|-|-
CSVAGTETQYF
TGCAGCGTTGCCGGTACGGAGACCCAGTACTTC
>TRBJ1-2|TRBV6-5|once|-
CASSPERAHYGYTF
TGTGCCAGCAGCCCCGAAAGGGCCCACTATGGCTACACCTTC
>TRBJ1-5|TRBV29-1|-|TRBD1
CSVDTGADQPQHF
TGCAGCGTGGACACAGGGGCGGATCAGCCCCAGCATTTT
>TRBJ2-2|TRBV6-5|-|-
CASRRDSVTGELFF
TGTGCCAGCAGGCGAGACAGTGTCACCGGGGAGCTGTTTTTT
>TRBJ2-2|TRBV27|-|TRBD1
CASNPRQGVSTGELFF
TGTGCCAGCAATCCGCGACAGGGCGTGAGCACCGGGGAGCTGTTTTTT
>TRBJ2-1|TRBV7-8|-|-
CASRRSGLLPNNEQFF
TGTGCCAGCAGACGGTCGGGACTCCTCCCGAACAATGAGCAGTTCTTC
>TRBJ2-7|TRBV6-1|-|-
CASSEGQTYEQYF
TGTGCCAGCAGTGAAGGGCAGACCTACGAGCAGTACTTC
>TRBJ2-1|TRBV6-1|once|-
CASSEEIAGGNEQFF
TGTGCCAGCAGTGAAGAGATAGCAGGAGGCAATGAGCAGTTCTTC
>TRBJ2-1|TRBV7-8|-|TRBD2
CASSLGAGGYNEQFF
TGTGCCAGCAGCTTAGGGGCGGGGGGTTACAATGAGCAGTTCTTC
>TRBJ2-3|TRBV19|few|-
CASSPQSDTQYF
TGTGCCAGTAGTCCTCAATCAGATACGCAGTATTTT
>TRBJ1-5|TRBV27|-|-
CASNQPQHF
TGTGCCAGCAATCAGCCCCAGCATTTT
>TRBJ2-3|TRBV19|few|TRBD2
CASSMSGRADTQYF
TGTGCCAGTAGTATGAGCGGGAGGGCAGATACGCAGTATTTT
>TRBJ2-7|TRBV4-2|-|TRBD1
CASSHTGVPYYEQYF
TGTGCCAGCAGCCACACAGGGGTCCCTTACTACGAGCAGTACTTC
>TRBJ2-7|TRBV29-1|few|TRBD2
CSARVKNSGRALYEQYF
TGCAGCGCCCGGGTGAAAAATAGCGGGAGGGCCCTCTACGAGCAGTACTTC
>TRBJ2-7|TRBV6-2/TRBV6-3|-|-
CASTSGKGLSYEQYF
TGTGCCAGCACTTCAGGGAAGGGGCTCTCCTACGAGCAGTACTTC
>TRBJ2-7|TRBV29-1|once|-
CSVNGGSYEQYF
TGCAGCGTGAACGGTGGCAGTTACGAGCAGTACTTC
>TRBJ2-7|TRBV29-1|-|-
CSVDSSRAGEQYF
TGCAGCGTCGATTCTAGCAGGGCGGGCGAGCAGTACTTC
>TRBJ2-1|TRBV5-6|-|-
CASSLEAGITPLYNEQFF
TGTGCCAGCAGCTTGGAGGCAGGTATAACCCCGCTCTACAATGAGCAGTTCTTC
>TRBJ2-1|TRBV6-1|-|TRBD2
CASSLGTSGSLYNEQFF
TGTGCCAGCAGTCTCGGGACTAGCGGGAGCCTCTACAATGAGCAGTTCTTC
>TRBJ2-7|TRBV6-2/TRBV6-3|-|TRBD1
CASRTGTGNFGEQYF
TGTGCCAGCAGGACTGGGACAGGGAATTTCGGAGAGCAGTACTTC